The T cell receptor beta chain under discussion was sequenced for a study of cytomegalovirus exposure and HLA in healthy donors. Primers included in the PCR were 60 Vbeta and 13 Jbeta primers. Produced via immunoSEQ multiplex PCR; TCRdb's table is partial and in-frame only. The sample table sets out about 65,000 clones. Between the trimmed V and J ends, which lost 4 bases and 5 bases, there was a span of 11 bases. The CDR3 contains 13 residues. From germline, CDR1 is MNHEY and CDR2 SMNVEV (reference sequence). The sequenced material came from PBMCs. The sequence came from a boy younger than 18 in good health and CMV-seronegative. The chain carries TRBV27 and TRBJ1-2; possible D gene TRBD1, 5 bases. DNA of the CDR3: TGTGCCAGCAGTTCTCCCTCAGGGTATGGCTACACCTTC. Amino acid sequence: CASSSPSGYGYTF.